This is a list of T cell receptor beta chains from one sample in a study of beta chain features in type 1 diabetes. The table came from immunoSEQ multiplex PCR; TCRdb's copy has only in-frame clones and leaves some out. The sample has around 250,000 clones; 27% are singletons. Sequencing used central memory CD4+ T cells from blood. These receptors all stem from a man aged 25-40 years in good health. Both conserved end residues are part of each CDR3. A D gene is named only where the DNA matches it firmly. Not all rows give a size; the values are once, few, many and, for expanded clones, a class.

j_call d_call v_call clone_size cdr3_length cdr3_aa cdr3_nt
TRBJ2-1 . TRBV2 many 11 CASSIYNEQFF TGTGCCAGCAGCATATACAATGAGCAGTTCTTC
TRBJ1-3 . TRBV7-8 . 15 CASSSDRNSGNTIYF TGTGCCAGCAGTTCCGACAGGAACTCTGGAAACACCATATATTTT
TRBJ2-1 . TRBV7-2 . 12 CASRSVGGEQFF TGTGCCAGCAGGAGTGTTGGCGGTGAGCAGTTCTTC
TRBJ2-1 TRBD2 TRBV5-8 few 13 CASSFVAGNEQFF TGTGCCAGCAGCTTTGTAGCGGGCAATGAGCAGTTCTTC
TRBJ1-2 . TRBV2 . 13 CASSFDTAGGYTF TGTGCCAGCAGTTTCGACACCGCCGGTGGCTACACCTTC
TRBJ2-7 . TRBV28 . 11 CASSPLYEQYF TGTGCCAGCAGTCCCCTCTACGAGCAGTACTTC
TRBJ1-3 . TRBV5-1 . 14 CASSLGSSGNTIYF TGCGCCAGCAGCTTGGGGAGCTCTGGAAACACCATATATTTT
TRBJ2-5 TRBD2 TRBV29-1 . 13 CSASGTRGETQYF TGCAGCGCTTCCGGGACTAGAGGGGAGACCCAGTACTTC
TRBJ2-5 . TRBV5-1 . 16 CASGTGLGSHQETQYF TGCGCCAGCGGAACAGGGTTAGGTTCCCACCAAGAGACCCAGTACTTC
TRBJ2-2 . TRBV7-2 few 14 CASSSGGTAGELFF TGTGCCAGCAGCTCCGGGGGAACAGCCGGGGAGCTGTTTTTT
TRBJ2-5 . TRBV5-5 . 17 CASSPLGRGQGQETQYF TGTGCCAGCAGCCCTCTCGGGAGGGGGCAGGGGCAAGAGACCCAGTACTTC
TRBJ2-5 . TRBV7-9 few 14 CASSLDRSQETQYF TGTGCCAGCAGCCTAGACAGGAGCCAAGAGACCCAGTACTTC
TRBJ2-7 . TRBV7-6 few 12 CASSEGYAEQYF TGTGCCAGCAGCGAAGGGTACGCCGAGCAGTACTTC
TRBJ1-1 TRBD1 TRBV30 . 15 CAWTRRGDRRTEAFF TGTGCCTGGACTCGGCGAGGGGACAGAAGGACTGAAGCTTTCTTT
TRBJ2-1 TRBD2 TRBV30 few 17 CAWRLGEAGARPYEQFF TGTGCCTGGAGGCTCGGAGAAGCGGGAGCCCGGCCCTATGAGCAGTTCTTC
TRBJ2-3 TRBD2 TRBV4-2 . 13 CASGSGGTDTQYF TGTGCCAGCGGTAGCGGGGGGACAGATACGCAGTATTTT
TRBJ2-3 . TRBV28 . 15 CASSSPRGLGDTQYF TGTGCCAGCAGTTCACCGAGGGGGTTGGGAGATACGCAGTATTTT
TRBJ2-2 TRBD1 TRBV5-8 . 15 CASRQGARNTGELFF TGTGCCAGCAGGCAGGGGGCGCGGAACACCGGGGAGCTGTTTTTT
TRBJ2-1 TRBD2 TRBV11-2 few 14 CASSLTRLAGRGFF TGTGCCAGCAGCTTAACGAGACTAGCGGGGAGGGGGTTCTTC
TRBJ2-3 . TRBV2 few 12 CASGGFGDTQYF TGTGCCAGCGGAGGTTTTGGGGATACGCAGTATTTT
TRBJ2-5 TRBD1 TRBV29-1 . 14 CSTRPGTGGETQYF TGCAGCACCCGCCCCGGGACAGGGGGAGAGACCCAGTACTTC
TRBJ2-1 . TRBV6-4 . 15 CASSTETGLYNEQFF TGTGCCAGCAGCACCGAGACAGGCCTTTACAATGAGCAGTTCTTC
TRBJ1-5 . TRBV30 . 14 CALALTGTSQPQHF TGTGCCTTAGCACTAACAGGGACCTCTCAGCCCCAGCATTTT
TRBJ1-6 . TRBV9 . 15 CASSVEGRGNSPLHF TGTGCCAGCAGCGTAGAGGGCAGGGGTAATTCACCCCTCCACTTT
TRBJ2-3 TRBD2 TRBV29-1 few 15 CSVGGLAGRTDTQYF TGCAGCGTCGGGGGGCTAGCGGGGCGCACAGATACGCAGTATTTT
TRBJ2-5 TRBD1 TRBV5-5 few 15 CASSLDAGQGETQYF TGTGCCAGCAGCTTGGACGCTGGACAGGGCGAGACCCAGTACTTC
TRBJ2-5 . TRBV5-1 few 15 CASSPGTRREETQYF TGCGCCAGCAGCCCTGGGACCCGCAGGGAAGAGACCCAGTACTTC
TRBJ2-3 . TRBV14 few 13 CASSVSTSLAQYF TGTGCCAGCAGCGTGTCGACTAGTCTCGCGCAGTATTTT
TRBJ1-2 TRBD1 TRBV20-1 few 10 CSARTGSYTF TGCAGTGCGAGGACAGGGAGCTACACCTTC
TRBJ2-2 TRBD1 TRBV10-3 many 15 CAIRGTGANTGELFF TGTGCCATCAGAGGGACAGGGGCGAACACCGGGGAGCTGTTTTTT
TRBJ2-2 TRBD2 TRBV29-1 . 15 CSVGLAGGNTGELFF TGCAGCGTTGGGTTAGCGGGAGGGAATACCGGGGAGCTGTTTTTT